The clone carrying this T cell receptor (beta chain) was found a few times. What it binds is not known. This sample stems from a study of blood T cells in healthy people across ages. Germline CDR1 DFQATT, CDR2 SNEGSKA (reference sequence). This CDR3 is 15 amino acids long. Peripheral blood samples of 7.5 to 10 milliliters were drawn from each donor. Together with a sample-barcoded 5' primer, a J-beta primer mix was included in a second PCR lasting roughly 6 to 12 cycles. Each cDNA molecule carried a tag from a template-switch adaptor that contained 12 random nucleotides. Via MiXCR, TCRdb re-called the 5' RACE reads, giving one row per CDR3 protein. The sample has some 710,000 distinct CDR3 sequences, 22% seen once. The study, taken as a whole, reports: Age showed a roughly linear inverse relationship with TCR beta diversity per million T cells.

V and J are TRBV20-1 and TRBJ2-5, with 13 positions matching TRBD2. The J call may be incorrect, as the DNA end agrees better with TRBJ2-1. This TCR was sampled from a man between 65 and 85 years old in good health. Material: blood. The CDR3 DNA reads TGCAGTGCCTCGGGACTAGCGGGACTCGGCGATGAGCAGTTCTTC. As protein: CSASGLAGLGDEQFF.